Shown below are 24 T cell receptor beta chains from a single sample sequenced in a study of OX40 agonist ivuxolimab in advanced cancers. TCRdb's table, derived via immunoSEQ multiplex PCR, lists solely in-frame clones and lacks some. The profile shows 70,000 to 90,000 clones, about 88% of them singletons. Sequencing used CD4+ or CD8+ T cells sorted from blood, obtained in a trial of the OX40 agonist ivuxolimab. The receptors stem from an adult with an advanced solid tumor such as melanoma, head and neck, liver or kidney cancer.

Here the CDR3 reads CASSLLAGAYNEQFF. The CDR3 DNA sequence: TGTGCCAGCAGCTTGTTAGCGGGAGCTTACAATGAGCAGTTCTTC. V usage is TRBV7-6 and J usage is TRBJ2-1, with 9 bases lining up with TRBD2. V lost 3 bases to trimming and J lost 4 bases; unmatched junction nucleotides: 4. Germline V gives CDR1 SGHVS, CDR2 FNYEAQ. The CDR3 covers 15 residues.

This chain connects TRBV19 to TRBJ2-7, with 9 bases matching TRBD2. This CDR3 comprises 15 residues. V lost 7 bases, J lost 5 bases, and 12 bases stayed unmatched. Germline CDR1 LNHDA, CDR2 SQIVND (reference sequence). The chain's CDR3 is CASTTRAGGVHEQYF. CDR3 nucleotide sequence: TGTGCCAGTACCACTAGAGCGGGGGGCGTCCACGAGCAGTACTTC.

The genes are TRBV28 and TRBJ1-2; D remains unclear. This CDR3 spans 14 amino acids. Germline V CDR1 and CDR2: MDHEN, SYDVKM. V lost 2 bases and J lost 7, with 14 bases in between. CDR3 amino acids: CASSLKPQRVGYTF. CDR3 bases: TGTGCCAGCAGTTTAAAGCCCCAAAGGGTTGGCTACACCTTC.

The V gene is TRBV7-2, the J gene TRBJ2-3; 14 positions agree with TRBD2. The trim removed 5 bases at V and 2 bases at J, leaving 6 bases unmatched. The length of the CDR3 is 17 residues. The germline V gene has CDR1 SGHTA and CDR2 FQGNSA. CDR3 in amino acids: CASSPMGLAGVTDTQYF. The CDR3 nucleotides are TGTGCCAGCAGCCCGATGGGACTAGCGGGGGTCACAGATACGCAGTATTTT. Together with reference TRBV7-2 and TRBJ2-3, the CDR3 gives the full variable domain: GAGVSQSPSNKVTEKGKDVELRCDPISGHTALYWYRQSLGQGLEFLIYFQGNSAPDKSGLPSDRFSAERTGGSVSTLTIQRTQQEDSAVYLCASSPMGLAGVTDTQYFGPGTRLTVL.

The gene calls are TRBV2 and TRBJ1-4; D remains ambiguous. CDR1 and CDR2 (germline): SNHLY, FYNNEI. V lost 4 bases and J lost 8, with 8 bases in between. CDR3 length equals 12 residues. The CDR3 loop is CASSGGGEKLFF. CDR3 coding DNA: TGTGCCAGCAGTGGGGGAGGGGAAAAACTGTTTTTT.

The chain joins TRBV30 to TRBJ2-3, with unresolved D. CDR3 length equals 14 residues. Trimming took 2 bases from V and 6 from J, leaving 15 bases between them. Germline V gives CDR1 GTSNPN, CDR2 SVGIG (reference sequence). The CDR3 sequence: CAWSLGLLMDTQYF. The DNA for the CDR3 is TGTGCCTGGAGTTTAGGATTATTGATGGATACGCAGTATTTT.

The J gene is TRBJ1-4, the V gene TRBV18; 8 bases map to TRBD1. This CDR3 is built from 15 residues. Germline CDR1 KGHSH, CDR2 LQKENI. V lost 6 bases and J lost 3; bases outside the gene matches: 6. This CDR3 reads CASSLQGEANEKLFF. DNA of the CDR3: TGTGCCAGCTCGCTACAGGGGGAAGCTAATGAAAAACTGTTTTTT.

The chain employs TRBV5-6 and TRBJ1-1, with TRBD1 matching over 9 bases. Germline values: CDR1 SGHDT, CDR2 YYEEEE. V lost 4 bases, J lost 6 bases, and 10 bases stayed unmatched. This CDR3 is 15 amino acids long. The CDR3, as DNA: TGTGCCAGCAGCAGGACAGGGGCTTCGATGGCTGAAGCTTTCTTT. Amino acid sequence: CASSRTGASMAEAFF.

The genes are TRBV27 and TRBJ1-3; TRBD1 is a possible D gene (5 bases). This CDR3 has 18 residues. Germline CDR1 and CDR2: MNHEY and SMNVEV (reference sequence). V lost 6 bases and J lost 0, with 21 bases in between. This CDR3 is CASSPNTRVRSSGNTIYF. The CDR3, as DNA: TGTGCCAGCAGCCCCAATACCAGGGTCCGCTCCTCTGGAAACACCATATATTTT.

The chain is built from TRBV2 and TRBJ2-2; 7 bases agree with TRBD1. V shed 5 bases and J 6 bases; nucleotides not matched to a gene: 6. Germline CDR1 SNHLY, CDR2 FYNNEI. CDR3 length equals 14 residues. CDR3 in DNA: TGTGCCAGCAGTTTGACAGGGTCGGCCGGGGAGCTGTTTTTT. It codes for CASSLTGSAGELFF.

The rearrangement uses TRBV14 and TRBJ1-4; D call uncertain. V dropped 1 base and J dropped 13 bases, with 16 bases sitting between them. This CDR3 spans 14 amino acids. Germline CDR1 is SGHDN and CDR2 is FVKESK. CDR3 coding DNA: TGTGCCAGCAGCCAAGCTAGGTTTGGGGTAGGACTGTTTTTT. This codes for CASSQARFGVGLFF.

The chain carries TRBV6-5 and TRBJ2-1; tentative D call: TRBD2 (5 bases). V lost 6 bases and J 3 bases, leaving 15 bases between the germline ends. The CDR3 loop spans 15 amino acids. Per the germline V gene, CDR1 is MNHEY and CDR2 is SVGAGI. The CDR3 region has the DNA TGTGCCAGCAGACTCTATTCCCGGGACTACAATGAGCAGTTCTTC. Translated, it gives CASRLYSRDYNEQFF.

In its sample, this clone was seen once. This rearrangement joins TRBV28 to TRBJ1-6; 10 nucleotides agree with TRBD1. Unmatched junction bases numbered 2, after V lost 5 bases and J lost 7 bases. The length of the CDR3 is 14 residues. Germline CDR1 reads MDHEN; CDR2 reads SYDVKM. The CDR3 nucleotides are TGTGCCAGCAGTCGGGACAGGGGCAATTCACCCCTCCACTTT. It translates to CASSRDRGNSPLHF.

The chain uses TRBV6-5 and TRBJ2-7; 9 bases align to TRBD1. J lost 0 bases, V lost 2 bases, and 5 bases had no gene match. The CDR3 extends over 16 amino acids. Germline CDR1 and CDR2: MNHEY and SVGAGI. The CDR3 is CASSYATGGGSYEQYF. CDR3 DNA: TGTGCCAGCAGTTACGCTACAGGGGGCGGCTCCTACGAGCAGTACTTC.

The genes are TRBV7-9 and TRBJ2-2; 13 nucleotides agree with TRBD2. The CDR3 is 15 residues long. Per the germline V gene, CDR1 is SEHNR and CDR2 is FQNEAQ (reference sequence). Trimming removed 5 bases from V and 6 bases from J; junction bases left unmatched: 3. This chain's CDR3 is CASSQGLAGAGELFF. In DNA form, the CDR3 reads TGTGCCAGCAGCCAAGGACTAGCGGGGGCCGGGGAGCTGTTTTTT.

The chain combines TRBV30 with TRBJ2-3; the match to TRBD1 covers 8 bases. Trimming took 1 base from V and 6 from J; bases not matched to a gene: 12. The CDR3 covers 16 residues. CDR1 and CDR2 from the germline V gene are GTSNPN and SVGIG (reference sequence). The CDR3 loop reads CAWSAIDGQGWDTQYF. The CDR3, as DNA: TGTGCCTGGAGTGCCATCGATGGACAGGGCTGGGATACGCAGTATTTT.

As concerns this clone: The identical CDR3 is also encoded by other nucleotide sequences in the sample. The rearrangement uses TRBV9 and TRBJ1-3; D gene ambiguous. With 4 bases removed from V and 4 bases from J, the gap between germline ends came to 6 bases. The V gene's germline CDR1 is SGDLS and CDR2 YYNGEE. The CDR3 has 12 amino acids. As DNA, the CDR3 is TGTGCCAGCAGCTTCTCCGGAAACACCATATATTTT. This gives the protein CASSFSGNTIYF. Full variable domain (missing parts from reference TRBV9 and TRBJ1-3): DSGVTQTPKHLITATGQRVTLRCSPRSGDLSVYWYQQSLDQGLQFLIQYYNGEERAKGNILERFSAQQFPDLHSELNLSSLELGDSALYFCASSFSGNTIYFGEGSWLTVV.

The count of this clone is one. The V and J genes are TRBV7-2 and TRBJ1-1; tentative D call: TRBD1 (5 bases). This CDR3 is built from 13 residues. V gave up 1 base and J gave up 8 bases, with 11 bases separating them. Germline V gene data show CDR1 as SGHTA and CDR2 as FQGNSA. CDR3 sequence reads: CASSLVSDREAFF. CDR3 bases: TGTGCCAGCAGCTTAGTTAGCGACAGAGAAGCTTTCTTT.

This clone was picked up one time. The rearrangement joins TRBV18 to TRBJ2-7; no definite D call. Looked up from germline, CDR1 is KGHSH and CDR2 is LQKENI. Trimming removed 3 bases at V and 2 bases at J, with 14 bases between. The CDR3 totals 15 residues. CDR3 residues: CASSPIQRATYEQYF. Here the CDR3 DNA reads TGTGCCAGCTCACCCATCCAGCGAGCAACCTACGAGCAGTACTTC.

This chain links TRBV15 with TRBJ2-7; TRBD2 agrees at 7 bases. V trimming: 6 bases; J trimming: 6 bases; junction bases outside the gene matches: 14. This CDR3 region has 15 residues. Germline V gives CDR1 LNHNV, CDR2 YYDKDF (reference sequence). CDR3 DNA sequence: TGTGCCACCAGACCGAAAGCGGGGCTCCTTATCGAGCAGTACTTC. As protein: CATRPKAGLLIEQYF.

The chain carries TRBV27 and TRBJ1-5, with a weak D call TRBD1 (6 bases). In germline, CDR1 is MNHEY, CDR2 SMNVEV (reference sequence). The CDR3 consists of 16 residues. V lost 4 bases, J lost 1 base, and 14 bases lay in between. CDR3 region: CASSYWGGASNQPQHF. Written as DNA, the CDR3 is TGTGCCAGCAGTTACTGGGGGGGGGCGAGCAATCAGCCCCAGCATTTT.

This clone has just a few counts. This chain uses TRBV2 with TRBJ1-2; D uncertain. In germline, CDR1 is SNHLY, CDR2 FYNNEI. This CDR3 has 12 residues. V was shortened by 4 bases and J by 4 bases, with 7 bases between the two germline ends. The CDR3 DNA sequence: TGTGCCAGCAGTGTTGGGCCCTATGGCTACACCTTC. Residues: CASSVGPYGYTF.

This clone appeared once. The CDR3 region has the DNA TGTGCCAGCAGAGGGGAGTGGGAAAAACTGTTTTTT. It translates to CASRGEWEKLFF. The gene calls are TRBV28 and TRBJ1-4; D possibly corresponds to TRBD1 (5 bases). The V gene's germline CDR1 is MDHEN and CDR2 SYDVKM. The CDR3 consists of 12 residues. The V gene lost 6 bases and the J gene lost 8 bases, with 10 bases spanning the gap.

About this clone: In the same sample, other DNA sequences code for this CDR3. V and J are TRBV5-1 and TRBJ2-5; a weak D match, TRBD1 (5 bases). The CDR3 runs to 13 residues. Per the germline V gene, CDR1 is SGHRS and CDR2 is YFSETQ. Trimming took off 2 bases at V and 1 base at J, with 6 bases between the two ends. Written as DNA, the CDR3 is TGCGCCAGCAGCTTTACAGGCCAAGAGACCCAGTACTTC. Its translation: CASSFTGQETQYF.